This entry lists 26 T cell receptor beta chains sequenced from one sample in a study of immune evolution from preneoplasia to lung adenocarcinoma. The method was immunoSEQ multiplex PCR; TCRdb's version includes in-frame clones alone and lacks a portion of them. This sample has 10,000 or so clones; more than 65% occur once, and the top ten carry around 1.7%. Sequencing was carried out using FFPE minimally invasive lung adenocarcinoma tissue. These TCRs come from a person aged 65 to 79 with lung adenocarcinoma.

This clone was detected a few times. The chain carries TRBV14 and TRBJ2-5; 15 bases map to TRBD2. V lost 5 bases, J lost 2 bases, and 6 bases stayed unmatched. Germline V CDR1 and CDR2: SGHDN, FVKESK. This CDR3 is 17 amino acids long. Here the CDR3 reads CASSAGTSGGTQETQYF. CDR3 in DNA: TGTGCCAGCAGCGCCGGGACTAGCGGGGGGACTCAAGAGACCCAGTACTTC.

The chain links TRBV19 to TRBJ1-2; D unclear. There are 14 residues in the CDR3. Germline lookup yields CDR1 LNHDA and CDR2 SQIVND (reference sequence). Trimming pared 5 bases from V and 7 bases from J, leaving 17 bases between. Here the CDR3 reads CASSSRRGLSGYTF. CDR3 coding DNA: TGTGCCAGTAGTTCACGCCGCGGGTTGAGTGGCTACACCTTC.

The chain uses TRBV25-1 and TRBJ1-4; TRBD1 matches at 8 bases. V was clipped by 1 base and J by 6 bases; unmatched bases: 4. This CDR3 spans 15 amino acids. The germline CDR1 and CDR2 sequences are MGHDK and SYGVNS. Here the CDR3 reads CASSELETGDEKLFF. The DNA of the CDR3 is TGTGCCAGCAGTGAATTAGAGACAGGGGATGAAAAACTGTTTTTT.

The chain couples TRBV5-1 to TRBJ1-1; no reliable D call. Between the trimmed V and J ends, which lost 0 bases and 1 base, there was a span of 7 bases. The length of the CDR3 is 14 residues. CDR1 and CDR2 (germline): SGHRS, YFSETQ. CDR3 protein: CASSLASANTEAFF. Here the CDR3 DNA reads TGCGCCAGCAGCTTGGCTTCAGCGAACACTGAAGCTTTCTTT.

CDR3 amino acids: CASSLGPRGGSPLHF. Written as DNA, the CDR3 is TGTGCCAGCAGCTTGGGCCCTAGGGGGGGTTCACCCCTCCACTTT. This sequence joins TRBV5-6 and TRBJ1-6; D is possibly TRBD1 (6 bases). This CDR3 region has 15 residues. Germline lookup yields CDR1 SGHDT and CDR2 YYEEEE. Trimming cost V 0 bases and J 9 bases, with 13 bases left between them. Combining the CDR3 with reference TRBV5-6 and TRBJ1-6 gives the whole variable domain DAGVTQSPTHLIKTRGQQVTLRCSPKSGHDTVSWYQQALGQGPQFIFQYYEEEERQRGNFPDRFSGHQFPNYSSELNVNALLLGDSALYLCASSLGPRGGSPLHFGNGTRLTVT.

The rearrangement joins TRBV4-2 to TRBJ2-3, with D perhaps matching TRBD2 (5 bases). The CDR3 loop spans 17 amino acids. Trimming cost V 0 bases and J 3 bases, with 16 bases left between them. Germline loops: CDR1 LGHNA, CDR2 YNFKEQ. For the CDR3, the DNA is TGTGCCAGCAGCCAAGATGAAGGGAGAGTGGGTACAGATACGCAGTATTTT. Translation gives CASSQDEGRVGTDTQYF.

In its sample, this clone was seen once. The rearrangement joins TRBV5-1 to TRBJ2-1; TRBD2 agrees at 11 bases. Germline values: CDR1 SGHRS, CDR2 YFSETQ. This CDR3 comprises 17 residues. With V trimmed by 3 bases and J by 4 bases, 9 bases remained unmatched. CDR3 in DNA: TGCGCCAGCAGCTCTAGCGGGAGGTTGGGGGCTTACAATGAGCAGTTCTTC. Its protein product is CASSSSGRLGAYNEQFF.

The chain is built from TRBV25-1 and TRBJ2-5; D gene unclear. The germline CDR1 and CDR2 sequences are MGHDK and SYGVNS. Trimming left V 0 bases short and J 1 base short, with 3 bases between. This CDR3 contains 13 residues. CDR3 amino acids: CASSEYGQETQYF. In DNA form, the CDR3 reads TGTGCCAGCAGTGAATATGGCCAAGAGACCCAGTACTTC.

The chain uses TRBV6-8 and TRBJ2-7; TRBD2 might be the D (5 bases). Germline V gene lookup returns CDR1 MNHGY and CDR2 SAAAGT. The CDR3 sequence is 13 residues long. DNA for the CDR3: TGTGTCAAGCGGACCCGATACCGGCACGAGCAGTACTTC. The encoded protein is CVKRTRYRHEQYF.

CDR3 protein: CATSRHDSNQPQHF. CDR3 DNA: TGTGCCACCAGCAGACATGATAGCAATCAGCCCCAGCATTTT. The chain has TRBV15 and TRBJ1-5; D unresolved. V was cut by 2 bases and J by 0 bases, with 5 bases left in between. The CDR3 sequence is 14 residues long. Germline loops: CDR1 LNHNV, CDR2 YYDKDF (reference sequence).

This clone was detected only a few times. V usage is TRBV28 and J usage is TRBJ1-2; 10 bases agree with TRBD1. After removal of 5 bases from V and 4 bases from J, the junction contained 4 bases not matched to a gene. Germline V gene data show CDR1 as MDHEN and CDR2 as SYDVKM. This CDR3 region has 14 residues. The CDR3 spells CASSSGDRGYGYTF. The CDR3 DNA reads TGTGCCAGCAGTAGCGGGGACAGGGGCTATGGCTACACCTTC.

This clone occurred a few times. The chain uses TRBV25-1 and TRBJ2-1; 9 nucleotides align to TRBD1. Germline-derived CDR1 and CDR2 are MGHDK and SYGVNS. CDR3 size: 16 residues. Unmatched junction bases numbered 10, after V lost 1 base and J lost 9 bases. This chain's CDR3 is CASSELRQGGLSEQFF. As DNA, the CDR3 is TGTGCCAGCAGTGAATTAAGACAGGGGGGATTAAGTGAGCAGTTCTTC.

The CDR3 DNA sequence: TGCAGTGCTGCATTGGAGAATGAGCAGTTCTTC. Amino acid sequence: CSAALENEQFF. The chain combines TRBV20-1 with TRBJ2-1; no definite D call. V was shortened by 5 bases and J by 7 bases, with 9 bases between the two germline ends. The CDR3 is 11 amino acids. CDR1 DFQATT and CDR2 SNEGSKA come from the germline V gene (reference sequence).

V is TRBV5-8 and J is TRBJ1-6; D remains unclear. CDR1 is SGHTS, CDR2 YDEGEE, per germline. Trimming shortened V by 2 bases and J by 3 bases, and 6 bases separated the two germline ends. This CDR3 contains 14 residues. The CDR3 reads CASSFAYYNSPLHF. Here the CDR3 DNA reads TGTGCCAGCAGCTTCGCCTACTATAATTCACCCCTCCACTTT.

As regards this clone: Within the sample, other DNA sequences also encode this same CDR3. The rearrangement uses TRBV11-3 and TRBJ2-1; TRBD2 aligns across 7 bases. Looked up from germline, CDR1 is SGHNT and CDR2 is YENEEA. After removal of 2 bases from V and 5 bases from J, the junction contained 6 bases not matched to a gene. The length of the CDR3 is 15 residues. The CDR3 reads CASSLLAGVNNEQFF. In DNA form, the CDR3 reads TGTGCCAGCAGCTTATTGGCGGGGGTTAACAATGAGCAGTTCTTC. Based on the CDR3 plus reference TRBV11-3 and TRBJ2-1, the full variable domain is EAGVVQSPRYKIIEKKQPVAFWCNPISGHNTLYWYLQNLGQGPELLIRYENEEAVDDSQLPKDRFSAERLKGVDSTLKIQPAELGDSAVYLCASSLLAGVNNEQFFGPGTRLTVL.

This chain joins TRBV6-1 and TRBJ2-7; TRBD1 is a possible D gene (5 bases). The length of the CDR3 is 12 residues. Trimming removed 4 bases from V and 6 bases from J, with 10 bases in between. CDR1 MNHNS and CDR2 SASEGT come from the germline V gene. CDR3 bases: TGTGCCAGCAGTGTGGAAAGGGGCGAGCAGTACTTC. Translation gives CASSVERGEQYF.

The chain links TRBV4-1 to TRBJ1-3, with D perhaps TRBD1 (6 bases). This CDR3 contains 16 residues. Germline CDR1 and CDR2: MGHRA and YSYEKL. V was shortened by 4 bases and J by 0 bases, with 13 bases between the two germline ends. This chain's CDR3 is CASSRQQGNSGNTIYF. The CDR3 nucleotides are TGCGCCAGCAGCCGCCAACAGGGCAACTCTGGAAACACCATATATTTT.

The chain recombines TRBV6-5 with TRBJ2-7, with D uncertain. Germline V gene data show CDR1 as MNHEY and CDR2 as SVGAGI. V lost 6 bases, J lost 3 bases, and 15 bases lay in between. The CDR3 is 14 amino acids. DNA of the CDR3: TGTGCCAGCAGGCAAAACGGCGGCATCTACGAGCAGTACTTC. Translating it yields CASRQNGGIYEQYF.

This sequence joins TRBV7-3 and TRBJ2-2; 12 bases match TRBD2. The CDR3 length is 15 residues. V lost 3 bases to trimming and J lost 5 bases; unmatched junction nucleotides: 1. In germline, CDR1 is SGHTA, CDR2 FQGTGA. In DNA, the CDR3 is TGTGCCAGCAGCTTGACTAGCGGGAGAACCGGGGAGCTGTTTTTT. It yields the protein CASSLTSGRTGELFF.

The chain carries TRBV10-1 and TRBJ2-1; D not certain. This CDR3 is 13 amino acids long. V dropped 0 bases and J dropped 3 bases, with 3 bases sitting between them. The germline gives CDR1 WNHNN, CDR2 SYGVQD (reference sequence). CDR3 residues: CASSESRYNEQFF. CDR3 DNA: TGCGCCAGCAGTGAGTCCCGCTACAATGAGCAGTTCTTC.

The genes are TRBV5-4 and TRBJ1-2; 8 bases agree with TRBD1. CDR3 size: 14 residues. J lost 5 bases, V lost 3 bases, and 6 bases had no gene match. Germline V lookup: CDR1 SGHNT, CDR2 YYREEE (reference sequence). As DNA, the CDR3 is TGTGCCAGCAGCTCTGTGGGACAGGAGTATGGCTACACCTTC. Protein product: CASSSVGQEYGYTF.

The chain combines TRBV10-3 with TRBJ1-2, with 7 bases identical to TRBD1. J lost 5 bases, V lost 4 bases, and 7 bases had no gene match. There are 14 residues in the CDR3. Germline loops: CDR1 ENHRY, CDR2 SYGVKD. The CDR3 sequence is CAISGGTDFYGYTF. DNA for the CDR3: TGTGCCATCAGTGGGGGGACAGATTTTTATGGCTACACCTTC.

This clone was seen just once. The chain employs TRBV28 and TRBJ1-1; D is unclear. The CDR3 length is 10 residues. Germline V gene lookup returns CDR1 MDHEN and CDR2 SYDVKM. V lost 5 bases, J lost 8 bases, and 6 bases lay in between. CDR3 bases: TGTGCCAGCAGTAAGAGAGAAGCTTTCTTT. Residues: CASSKREAFF.

The chain employs TRBV7-9 and TRBJ2-1; TRBD2 agrees at 12 bases. Germline CDR1 reads SEHNR; CDR2 reads FQNEAQ (reference sequence). V gave up 4 bases and J gave up 8 bases; unmatched junction bases: 6. The CDR3 runs 15 residues. The CDR3, as DNA: TGTGCCAGCAGCTGGGCTAGCGGGAGGGGATATGAGCAGTTCTTC. Its translation is CASSWASGRGYEQFF.

This clone came up once. Written as DNA, the CDR3 is TGTGCCAGCGGGACGTCTTACAATGAGCAGTTCTTC. Residues: CASGTSYNEQFF. The chain combines TRBV18 with TRBJ2-1; D assignment may be TRBD1 or TRBD2 (5 bases each). CDR1 KGHSH and CDR2 LQKENI come from the germline V gene. Trimming removed 8 bases from V and 4 bases from J, with 9 bases in between. CDR3 length: 12 amino acids.

This clone came up once. DNA for the CDR3: TGTGCCTGGAGTGTTTCCGGTGGCTCCTACGAGCAGTACTTC. This translates into CAWSVSGGSYEQYF. The chain combines TRBV30 with TRBJ2-7; D uncertain. V lost 0 bases and J 0 bases, leaving 9 bases between the germline ends. Germline loops: CDR1 GTSNPN, CDR2 SVGIG (reference sequence). This CDR3 contains 14 residues.